The 15 T cell receptor beta chains in this list originate from one sample, sequenced in a study of T cells in Graves' hyperthyroidism and ophthalmopathy. What was amplified from RNA transcripts were TCR beta CDR3 regions. HTBI primers drove first-round RT-PCR of the TCR CDR3. TCRdb reanalysed the multiplex PCR reads using MiXCR and keeps one entry per CDR3 protein. This table has 700,000 or so distinct CDR3 sequences, about 14% appearing once. The sample comprised blood. The origin of the receptors is a woman between 50 and 59 years old with Graves' ophthalmopathy.

This clonotype has a count of ten or more. The chain carries TRBV11-1 and TRBJ2-2, with D perhaps matching TRBD1 (6 bases). With 4 bases removed from V and 0 bases from J, the gap between germline ends came to 15 bases. CDR1 and CDR2 from the germline V gene are SGHAT and FQDESV (reference sequence). The CDR3 loop spans 17 amino acids. CDR3: CASSSPRRTANTGELFF. In DNA form, the CDR3 reads TGTGCCAGCAGCTCCCCCCGCCGGACAGCGAACACCGGGGAGCTGTTTTTT.

This clonotype was picked up many times. The gene calls are TRBV20-1 and TRBJ2-7; D gene uncertain. CDR3 length equals 14 residues. Per germline, CDR1 DFQATT and CDR2 SNEGSKA (reference sequence). Trimming took 4 bases from V and 0 from J, leaving 13 bases between them. CDR3 loop: CSATHGGDSYEQYF. The CDR3 nucleotides read TGCAGTGCTACCCATGGTGGAGACTCCTACGAGCAGTACTTC.

This clonotype was detected only a few times. V usage is TRBV9 and J usage is TRBJ2-5; 11 bases map to TRBD2. V lost 5 bases to trimming and J lost 1 base; unmatched junction nucleotides: 10. Per germline, CDR1 SGDLS and CDR2 YYNGEE. This CDR3 comprises 17 residues. This CDR3 is CASSQRLAGGLQETQYF. The CDR3 bases are TGTGCCAGCAGTCAGCGGCTAGCGGGAGGTCTCCAAGAGACCCAGTACTTC.

Ten or more counts support this clonotype. V usage is TRBV4-2 and J usage is TRBJ2-5, with TRBD2 matching over 8 bases. This CDR3 is 16 amino acids long. Germline lookup yields CDR1 LGHNA and CDR2 YNFKEQ. The junction had 4 bases not matched to a gene; V was cut back by 0 bases and J by 1 base. Written as DNA, the CDR3 is TGTGCCAGCAGCCAAGAGGGCGGGAGGCCCCAAGAGACCCAGTACTTC. Protein sequence: CASSQEGGRPQETQYF.

This chain connects TRBV7-6 to TRBJ2-1; 8 positions agree with TRBD2. Germline values: CDR1 SGHVS, CDR2 FNYEAQ. This CDR3 spans 12 amino acids. V shed 2 bases and J 16 bases; nucleotides not matched to a gene: 7. CDR3 bases: TGTGCCAGCAGCTTACGGGGACTAGATTTATTCTTC. Translated, it gives CASSLRGLDLFF.

This clonotype has a handful of counts. The J gene is TRBJ2-3, the V gene TRBV29-1; maybe TRBD2 (5 bases). Germline CDR1 is SQVTM and CDR2 is ANQGSEA. The CDR3 loop spans 13 amino acids. V dropped 6 bases and J dropped 1 base, with 11 bases sitting between them. CDR3 sequence reads: CSVQSGGTDTQYF. The CDR3 DNA reads as TGCAGCGTACAATCCGGGGGCACAGATACGCAGTATTTT.

The sample holds many counts of this clonotype. The J gene is TRBJ1-2, the V gene TRBV6-6, with 10 bases identical to TRBD1. From germline, CDR1 is MNHNY and CDR2 SVGAGI (reference sequence). Trimming cost V 2 bases and J 1 base; bases outside gene matches: 7. This CDR3 comprises 17 residues. CDR3 protein: CASSYPDRGKLNYGYTF. The CDR3 DNA reads TGTGCCAGCAGTTACCCGGACAGGGGGAAACTTAACTATGGCTACACCTTC.

This clonotype was seen many times. The J gene is TRBJ2-1, the V gene TRBV10-3; D may correspond to TRBD1 or TRBD2 (6 bases each). The CDR3 spans 15 residues. Trimming removed 5 bases at V and 7 bases at J, with 18 bases between. Germline CDR1 ENHRY, CDR2 SYGVKD. CDR3 sequence: CAISPTGVQGNEQFF. CDR3 nucleotides: TGTGCCATCAGTCCTACGGGGGTCCAGGGGAATGAGCAGTTCTTC.

This chain links TRBV29-1 with TRBJ1-1; 10 bases line up with TRBD1. This CDR3 has 15 residues. J lost 0 bases, V lost 5 bases, and 6 bases had no gene match. Per the germline V gene, CDR1 is SQVTM and CDR2 is ANQGSEA. In DNA, the CDR3 is TGCAGCGTTCAGGACAGGGGGGACATGAACACTGAAGCTTTCTTT. Protein sequence: CSVQDRGDMNTEAFF.

This clonotype came up many times. The chain recombines TRBV20-1 with TRBJ2-7, with D tentatively TRBD2 (5 bases). V was cut by 1 base and J by 2 bases, with 18 bases left in between. This CDR3 has 16 amino acids. CDR1 and CDR2 from the germline V gene are DFQATT and SNEGSKA (reference sequence). CDR3 region: CSARGLGEAVTYEQYF. The CDR3 nucleotides are TGCAGTGCTAGAGGCCTGGGAGAGGCGGTTACCTACGAGCAGTACTTC.

In this sample, this clonotype turned up many times. The chain links TRBV6-2 or TRBV6-3 to TRBJ2-7; TRBD1 agrees at 9 bases. Germline V gene data show CDR1 as MNHEY and CDR2 as SVGEGT. The CDR3 is made up of 18 amino acids. V shed 5 bases and J 1 base; nucleotides not matched to a gene: 15. Written as DNA, the CDR3 is TGTGCCAGCAGTCACCGTAACTCCGGACAGGGGTATTCCTACGAGCAGTACTTC. Residues: CASSHRNSGQGYSYEQYF.

The chain uses TRBV7-7 and TRBJ2-1; 7 bases are shared with TRBD2. The CDR3 spans 15 residues. Germline V gene lookup returns CDR1 SSHAT and CDR2 FNYEAQ (reference sequence). For the CDR3, the DNA is TGTGCTACCGGCCGAGGACTAGTCTCACACAATGAGCAGTTCTTC. The encoded protein is CATGRGLVSHNEQFF.

This clonotype was seen many times. The CDR3 nucleotides are TGTGCCAGCAGCCCTGACAGGTATCAGCCCCAGCATTTT. Amino acid sequence: CASSPDRYQPQHF. V is TRBV7-2 and J is TRBJ1-5, with D possibly being TRBD1 (6 bases). The CDR3 runs to 13 residues. V gave up 5 bases and J gave up 5 bases, with 10 bases separating them. Germline-derived CDR1 and CDR2 are SGHTA and FQGNSA.

The chain has TRBV7-8 and TRBJ2-2; unclear D gene. From germline, CDR1 is SGHVS and CDR2 FQNEAQ. V dropped 5 bases and J dropped 4 bases, with 20 bases sitting between them. The CDR3 contains 17 residues. The CDR3 DNA is TGTGCCAGCAGCCAACCCATCTACAAAATGGGCACCGGGGAGCTGTTTTTT. Translating it yields CASSQPIYKMGTGELFF.

The chain carries TRBV25-1 and TRBJ2-7, with no clear D. The germline gives CDR1 MGHDK, CDR2 SYGVNS. The CDR3 runs to 11 residues. Trimming removed 5 bases at V and 6 bases at J, with 8 bases between. The CDR3 region has the DNA TGTGCCAGCAGTTCAGAGGTCGAGCAGTACTTC. Residues: CASSSEVEQYF.